The 30 T cell receptor beta chains below come from one sample, sequenced in a study of cytomegalovirus exposure and HLA in healthy donors. This PCR relied on a set of 60 Vbeta primers and 13 Jbeta primers. Sequencing was performed with immunoSEQ multiplex PCR; in TCRdb, only in-frame clones are kept and a portion is missing. There are more than 95,000 clones in the sample; 81% occur only once, and 4% lies in the top ten. The sequenced sample consisted of PBMCs. The receptors derive from a man younger than 35 in good health and CMV-seropositive.

The chain uses TRBV5-1 and TRBJ1-4; D is undetermined. The CDR3 is 14 amino acids. Germline CDR1 SGHRS, CDR2 YFSETQ. V lost 4 bases to trimming and J lost 4 bases, with 11 bases between them. The DNA of the CDR3 is TGCGCCAGCAGCCAGGATCAGTTTAATGAAAAACTGTTTTTT. Amino acids: CASSQDQFNEKLFF. Using reference TRBV5-1 and TRBJ1-4 for the parts outside the CDR3, the full variable domain is KAGVTQTPRYLIKTRGQQVTLSCSPISGHRSVSWYQQTPGQGLQFLFEYFSETQRNKGNFPGRFSGRQFSNSRSEMNVSTLELGDSALYLCASSQDQFNEKLFFGSGTQLSVL.

The rearrangement uses TRBV5-4 and TRBJ1-6; D ambiguous. Germline V lookup: CDR1 SGHNT, CDR2 YYREEE (reference sequence). V shed 1 base and J shed 10 bases, with 9 bases lying between them. This CDR3 contains 13 residues. CDR3 sequence: CASSLPIPSPLHF. The CDR3 region has the DNA TGTGCCAGCAGCTTGCCCATCCCATCACCCCTCCACTTT.

This rearrangement joins TRBV4-3 to TRBJ2-1, with D perhaps matching TRBD1 (6 bases). The CDR3 has 16 residues. Germline-derived CDR1 and CDR2 are LGHNA and YSLEER. Trimming removed 0 bases from V and 6 bases from J, with 15 bases in between. CDR3 protein: CASSQDPAGDVNEQFF. CDR3 DNA sequence: TGCGCCAGCAGCCAAGATCCGGCAGGGGACGTCAATGAGCAGTTCTTC.

The chain has TRBV2 and TRBJ2-2; D remains ambiguous. V dropped 2 bases and J dropped 1 base, with 8 bases sitting between them. The CDR3 length is 15 residues. Germline-derived CDR1 and CDR2 are SNHLY and FYNNEI. CDR3 protein: CASSEFSRNTGELFF. The CDR3 DNA reads as TGTGCCAGCAGTGAATTTTCGCGGAACACCGGGGAGCTGTTTTTT.

This rearrangement joins TRBV6-1 to TRBJ2-3; a possible D gene is TRBD2 (5 bases). Germline V lookup: CDR1 MNHNS, CDR2 SASEGT. The CDR3 consists of 14 residues. The ends were cut back, 8 bases at V and 1 base at J, with 13 bases in the middle. For the CDR3, the DNA is TGTGCCAGCGGTCCGACCGGGGGCACAGATACGCAGTATTTT. Protein sequence: CASGPTGGTDTQYF.

The rearrangement uses TRBV4-3 and TRBJ2-3; 7 bases are a match to TRBD1. V dropped 0 bases and J dropped 3; count of bases not matched to a gene: 9. The germline V gene has CDR1 LGHNA and CDR2 YSLEER. CDR3 length: 17 amino acids. The CDR3 nucleotides read TGCGCCAGCAGCCAAGAAGGAGACAGGGTGGCGACAGATACGCAGTATTTT. It is translated as CASSQEGDRVATDTQYF.

The chain carries TRBV19 and TRBJ2-5, with 7 bases matching TRBD2. This CDR3 region has 13 residues. CDR1 and CDR2 from the germline V gene are LNHDA and SQIVND (reference sequence). V was pared by 3 bases and J by 5 bases, with 3 bases of the junction left unmatched. The CDR3 protein is CASSIAGEETQYF. The DNA for the CDR3 is TGTGCCAGTAGTATTGCGGGGGAGGAGACCCAGTACTTC.

This clone was found a few times. This chain joins TRBV5-1 and TRBJ1-1; D unresolved. Trimming cost V 5 bases and J 2 bases, with 7 bases left between them. In germline, CDR1 is SGHRS, CDR2 YFSETQ. The CDR3 is 12 amino acids. CDR3 nucleotide sequence: TGCGCCAGCAGGAGTGGTAACACTGAAGCTTTCTTT. Translation: CASRSGNTEAFF. The entire variable domain, with the rest obtained from reference TRBV5-1 and TRBJ1-1, is as follows: KAGVTQTPRYLIKTRGQQVTLSCSPISGHRSVSWYQQTPGQGLQFLFEYFSETQRNKGNFPGRFSGRQFSNSRSEMNVSTLELGDSALYLCASRSGNTEAFFGQGTRLTVV.

This clone has just a few counts. The chain uses TRBV7-9 and TRBJ2-5; no firm D call. Germline-derived CDR1 and CDR2 are SEHNR and FQNEAQ (reference sequence). The CDR3 has 12 amino acids. V gave up 1 base and J gave up 8 bases, with 8 bases separating them. The DNA for the CDR3 is TGTGCCAGCAGCTTAGGAACGAGAACCCAGTACTTC. Translating it yields CASSLGTRTQYF.

V gene TRBV5-5 combines with J gene TRBJ1-1; the match to TRBD1 covers 8 bases. Germline CDR1 reads SGHKS; CDR2 reads YYEKEE (reference sequence). The CDR3 covers 19 residues. With V trimmed by 0 bases and J by 5 bases, 18 bases remained unmatched. The CDR3 spells CASSLVDGDRFYLRTEAFF. The CDR3 nucleotides read TGTGCCAGCAGCTTGGTCGATGGGGACAGGTTTTACCTTAGGACTGAAGCTTTCTTT.

The chain recombines TRBV6-1 with TRBJ2-5, with 8 positions matching TRBD2. V shed 7 bases, J shed 2 bases, and the junction held 6 bases outside the gene matches. CDR1 and CDR2 from the germline V gene are MNHNS and SASEGT. The CDR3 loop spans 14 amino acids. The CDR3 DNA reads TGTGCCAGCACACCAACTAGCGGACAAGAGACCCAGTACTTC. It translates to CASTPTSGQETQYF.

This chain joins TRBV20-1 and TRBJ1-2; D unclear. CDR1 and CDR2 (germline): DFQATT, SNEGSKA (reference sequence). The CDR3 has 11 amino acids. The V end lost 3 bases, the J end lost 7 bases, and 9 bases lay between the germline ends. The CDR3 DNA is TGCAGTGCTAGTCTAGACTTTGGCTACACCTTC. Translated: CSASLDFGYTF.

A note on this clone: At the DNA level, this CDR3 is encoded by other sequences in the same sample as well. This CDR3 is CASSIQGAFYGYTF. The CDR3 coding sequence is TGTGCCAGTAGTATCCAGGGGGCCTTCTATGGCTACACCTTC. This sequence joins TRBV19 and TRBJ1-2, with 8 bases that match TRBD1. The CDR3 has 14 residues. The germline V gene has CDR1 LNHDA and CDR2 SQIVND (reference sequence). V was pared by 3 bases and J by 4 bases, with 4 bases of the junction left unmatched.

V is TRBV2 and J is TRBJ2-7; D is uncertain. The V end lost 8 bases, the J end lost 0 bases, and 11 bases lay between the germline ends. In germline, CDR1 is SNHLY, CDR2 FYNNEI. The CDR3 is 13 amino acids. CDR3 loop: CASLVNLSYEQYF. CDR3 in DNA: TGTGCCAGCCTAGTAAACCTCTCCTACGAGCAGTACTTC.

This chain joins TRBV6-1 and TRBJ2-1, with TRBD2 matching 10 bases. J gave up 3 bases and V 4 bases, and 6 bases lay outside the gene matches. CDR1 is MNHNS, CDR2 SASEGT, per germline. The CDR3 is made up of 16 amino acids. CDR3 nucleotides: TGTGCCAGCAGTGCCTATTTAGCGGGAGGCTACAATGAGCAGTTCTTC. Translation gives CASSAYLAGGYNEQFF.

This clone turned up a few times. The genes are TRBV11-1 and TRBJ2-1, with 7 bases identical to TRBD2. V shed 1 base and J 13 bases; nucleotides not matched to a gene: 7. Looked up from germline, CDR1 is SGHAT and CDR2 is FQDESV (reference sequence). This CDR3 region has 13 residues. CDR3 in amino acids: CASSLETGTTQFF. CDR3 nucleotide sequence: TGTGCCAGCAGCTTAGAGACCGGGACTACACAGTTCTTC. Variable domain in full (rest from reference TRBV11-1 and TRBJ2-1): EAEVAQSPRYKITEKSQAVAFWCDPISGHATLYWYRQILGQGPELLVQFQDESVVDDSQLPKDRFSAERLKGVDSTLKIQPAELGDSAMYLCASSLETGTTQFFGPGTRLTVL.

The chain has TRBV19 and TRBJ2-7; TRBD2 agrees at 10 bases. The CDR3 extends over 15 amino acids. The ends lost 6 bases at V and 0 bases at J; junction bases unmatched: 5. Looked up from germline, CDR1 is LNHDA and CDR2 is SQIVND (reference sequence). This CDR3 is CASRTQREGSYEQYF. The CDR3 DNA is TGTGCCAGTAGAACGCAGCGGGAGGGCTCCTACGAGCAGTACTTC.

This chain links TRBV5-4 with TRBJ2-7; a possible D gene is TRBD1 (6 bases). The CDR3 length is 14 residues. The ends were cut back, 2 bases at V and 2 bases at J, with 11 bases in the middle. The V gene's germline CDR1 is SGHNT and CDR2 YYREEE (reference sequence). The CDR3 here is CASSFGRGTYEQYF. In DNA form, the CDR3 reads TGTGCCAGCAGCTTTGGCAGGGGAACCTACGAGCAGTACTTC. Looking up the rest from reference TRBV5-4 and TRBJ2-7 gives the full variable domain: ETGVTQSPTHLIKTRGQQVTLRCSSQSGHNTVSWYQQALGQGPQFIFQYYREEENGRGNFPPRFSGLQFPNYSSELNVNALELDDSALYLCASSFGRGTYEQYFGPGTRLTVT.

The V call is TRBV19, the J call TRBJ2-7; the match to TRBD2 covers 7 bases. V dropped 7 bases and J dropped 2; count of bases not matched to a gene: 11. This CDR3 has 15 residues. Germline CDR1 reads LNHDA; CDR2 reads SQIVND (reference sequence). The CDR3: CASTRDAAGAYEQYF. As DNA, the CDR3 is TGTGCCAGTACCAGAGACGCGGCGGGGGCCTACGAGCAGTACTTC.

This chain links TRBV7-2 with TRBJ2-3, with D possibly TRBD2 on 5 matching bases. The length of the CDR3 is 15 residues. In germline, CDR1 is SGHTA, CDR2 FQGNSA. Trimming cost V 2 bases and J 2 bases, with 11 bases left between them. The CDR3 is CASSLQVGATDTQYF. The CDR3 DNA reads as TGTGCCAGCAGCTTACAGGTGGGAGCCACAGATACGCAGTATTTT.

The chain couples TRBV19 to TRBJ2-1; D is perhaps TRBD2 (5 bases). Trimming pared 3 bases from V and 9 bases from J, leaving 12 bases between. CDR1 LNHDA and CDR2 SQIVND come from the germline V gene (reference sequence). This CDR3 spans 13 amino acids. The CDR3: CASSIRHEGEQFF. In nucleotides, the CDR3 is TGTGCCAGTAGTATCCGACACGAGGGTGAGCAGTTCTTC.

The chain links TRBV5-1 to TRBJ2-5; no firm D call. Trimming removed 4 bases from V and 5 bases from J, with 9 bases in between. CDR1 SGHRS and CDR2 YFSETQ come from the germline V gene. The CDR3 runs 12 residues. CDR3 amino acids: CASSPEVETQYF. CDR3 sequence (DNA): TGCGCCAGCAGCCCAGAGGTGGAGACCCAGTACTTC.

The genes are TRBV6-5 and TRBJ1-5, with 7 bases identical to TRBD1. The CDR3 contains 14 residues. V was pared by 6 bases and J by 5 bases, with 7 bases of the junction left unmatched. Germline loops: CDR1 MNHEY, CDR2 SVGAGI. CDR3 region: CASRRTGLDQPQHF. CDR3 DNA: TGTGCCAGCAGACGGACAGGCCTCGATCAGCCCCAGCATTTT.

The chain joins TRBV5-1 to TRBJ1-1; D is possibly TRBD1 (5 bases). The CDR3 length is 12 residues. With 5 bases removed from V and 2 bases from J, the gap between germline ends came to 7 bases. Looked up from germline, CDR1 is SGHRS and CDR2 is YFSETQ. The CDR3 loop is CASRQENTEAFF. The CDR3 DNA is TGCGCCAGCAGACAGGAAAACACTGAAGCTTTCTTT.

About this clone itself: Other DNA sequences of this sample code for an identical CDR3. The V gene is TRBV5-1, the J gene TRBJ2-3, with TRBD2 identical over 9 bases. Germline V gene data show CDR1 as SGHRS and CDR2 as YFSETQ. The ends lost 2 bases at V and 1 base at J; junction bases unmatched: 2. The CDR3 contains 15 residues. The chain's CDR3 is CASSLPSGGTDTQYF. In nucleotides, the CDR3 is TGCGCCAGCAGCTTACCTAGCGGGGGCACAGATACGCAGTATTTT.

The rearrangement joins TRBV7-9 to TRBJ1-6; 9 bases align to TRBD1. Germline trimming cut 3 bases from V and 2 bases from J; bases unmatched to any gene: 8. The germline V gene encodes CDR1 SEHNR and CDR2 FQNEAQ (reference sequence). The CDR3 totals 18 residues. The DNA for the CDR3 is TGTGCCAGCAGCTTCCGGACAGGGGACTCTACCTATAATTCACCCCTCCACTTT. It yields the protein CASSFRTGDSTYNSPLHF.

J is TRBJ1-1 and V is TRBV6-5, with D possibly TRBD1 on 6 matching bases. V gave up 5 bases and J gave up 8 bases, with 18 bases separating them. CDR3 length: 14 residues. Germline-derived CDR1 and CDR2 are MNHEY and SVGAGI. CDR3 sequence: CASSDKAEGTEAFF. The CDR3 coding sequence is TGTGCCAGCAGTGATAAAGCCGAAGGGACAGAAGCTTTCTTT.

This clone was counted once. The rearrangement uses TRBV4-2 and TRBJ2-3, with D perhaps TRBD1 (6 bases). V was clipped by 1 base and J by 1 base, with 12 bases between them. Germline V lookup: CDR1 LGHNA, CDR2 YNFKEQ. This CDR3 comprises 16 residues. CDR3 coding DNA: TGTGCCAGCAGCCAAGCCTGGGGGCAGGGCACAGATACGCAGTATTTT. This translates into CASSQAWGQGTDTQYF.

The chain has TRBV2 and TRBJ2-7; 8 nucleotides agree with TRBD2. This CDR3 spans 13 amino acids. V lost 7 bases to trimming and J lost 5 bases; unmatched junction nucleotides: 7. The germline V gene has CDR1 SNHLY and CDR2 FYNNEI. The CDR3 loop reads CASKFHGGDEQYF. The DNA of the CDR3 is TGTGCCAGCAAATTCCACGGGGGGGACGAGCAGTACTTC.

The V and J genes are TRBV29-1 and TRBJ2-3; the D gene is possibly TRBD2 (5 bases). The length of the CDR3 is 13 residues. Trimming took 3 bases from V and 2 from J, leaving 9 bases between them. Germline CDR1 and CDR2: SQVTM and ANQGSEA. CDR3 bases: TGCAGCGTTGACTCGGGAACCACAGATACGCAGTATTTT. Translation: CSVDSGTTDTQYF.